This TCR beta chain was retrieved from a study of Ad26.COV2.S vaccination and SARS-CoV-2 variants. The overall study: Intramuscular Ad26.COV2.S doses were given once or twice, 56 days apart.

Data came from immunoSEQ multiplex PCR; TCRdb stores just in-frame clones and leaves some out. The sample holds 380,000 or so clones, 85% to 90% seen once. Regarding treatment: roughly 19 received Ad26.COV2.S at low or high dose, single or two shots; about 5 received placebo; per-sample allocation not given. Specimen acquisition occurred on day 63 following the initial vaccine or placebo injection. The origin of this receptor is a person between 18 and 59 years old who received the Ad26.COV2.S COVID-19 vaccine or a placebo. Sequencing used peripheral blood, obtained in a trial of Ad26.COV2.S vaccine versus placebo.

The CDR3 region is CASSQDGGGSLGETQYF. The CDR3, as DNA: TGCGCCAGCAGCCAAGATGGAGGGGGCTCGTTGGGAGAGACCCAGTACTTC. The rearrangement joins TRBV4-1 to TRBJ2-5, with D possibly being TRBD1 (7 bases). V gave up 0 bases and J gave up 4 bases, with 18 bases separating them. The CDR3 extends over 17 amino acids. The germline gives CDR1 MGHRA, CDR2 YSYEKL.